This T cell receptor beta chain was found in a study of T cell repertoires in cytomegalovirus infection. TCRdb re-called the reads with MiXCR, one entry per CDR3 protein. This sample has 450,000 to 600,000 distinct CDR3 sequences, with over 9% found just once. This clonotype has at least ten counts. The receptor was isolated from a human donor in good health (CMV status not recorded). Some clones in this sample may be carry-over from other donors' samples. Sequenced: PBMCs.

The DNA for the CDR3 is TGTGCCAGCACCGGGGTGGGGGGTTCCGGGGCCAACGTCCTGACTTTC. Protein sequence: CASTGVGGSGANVLTF. V gene TRBV7-8 combines with J gene TRBJ2-6, with D tentatively TRBD2 (6 bases). CDR1 and CDR2 (germline): SGHVS, FQNEAQ. The CDR3 covers 16 residues. V was pared by 7 bases and J by 4 bases, with 17 bases between. The complete variable domain, with remaining parts taken from reference TRBV7-8 and TRBJ2-6, reads GAGVSQSPRYKVAKRGQDVALRCDPISGHVSLFWYQQALGQGPEFLTYFQNEAQLDKSGLPSDRFFAERPEGSVSTLKIQRTQQEDSAVYLCASTGVGGSGANVLTFGAGSRLTVL.